These 21 T cell receptor beta chains were sequenced from one sample in a study of blood T cell repertoires in COVID-19. Only in-frame clones appear in the TCRdb table, and some are missing; sequencing was by immunoSEQ multiplex PCR. The table has roughly 430,000 clones, around 90% seen once; the top ten hold approximately 2%. Input material: PBMCs or T cells enriched from blood (not recorded which). The receptors were gathered from a woman between 40 and 55 years old with acute COVID-19.

V is TRBV2 and J is TRBJ1-4; D remains unclear. This CDR3 contains 14 residues. Trimming removed 7 bases from V and 2 bases from J, with 11 bases in between. CDR1 is SNHLY, CDR2 FYNNEI, per germline. CDR3 sequence reads: CASILEPTNEKLFF. As DNA, the CDR3 is TGTGCCAGCATCTTGGAGCCCACTAATGAAAAACTGTTTTTT.

This chain joins TRBV27 and TRBJ2-3; 14 nucleotides match TRBD2. This CDR3 region has 19 residues. V shed 6 bases and J 4 bases; nucleotides not matched to a gene: 15. The V gene's germline CDR1 is MNHEY and CDR2 SMNVEV (reference sequence). As DNA, the CDR3 is TGTGCCAGCAGGACCGGACTAGCGGGGGGTTCCGGTCGGGCAGATACGCAGTATTTT. It codes for CASRTGLAGGSGRADTQYF.

In its sample, this clone was seen once. This chain uses TRBV7-9 with TRBJ2-5; 7 bases are a match to TRBD1. V lost 5 bases and J lost 2; bases outside the gene matches: 17. Per germline, CDR1 SEHNR and CDR2 FQNEAQ (reference sequence). The CDR3 loop spans 18 amino acids. The CDR3 is CASSPPDRARRGQETQYF. The CDR3 coding sequence is TGTGCCAGCAGCCCACCTGACAGGGCCCGAAGGGGGCAAGAGACCCAGTACTTC.

The chain is built from TRBV24-1 and TRBJ2-5; tentative D call: TRBD1 (5 bases). This CDR3 contains 17 residues. The ends were cut back, 5 bases at V and 4 bases at J, with 22 bases in the middle. CDR1 KGHDR and CDR2 SFDVKD come from the germline V gene. CDR3 in DNA: TGTGCCACCAGTGGCCCGACAGCACGCGAGGTGGGAGAGACCCAGTACTTC. Its protein is CATSGPTAREVGETQYF.

The V and J genes are TRBV11-2 and TRBJ1-6; 7 positions match TRBD1. CDR1 SGHAT and CDR2 FQNNGV come from the germline V gene. The CDR3 runs 15 residues. Trimming took 1 base from V and 9 from J; bases not matched to a gene: 6. Written as DNA, the CDR3 is TGTGCCAGCAGCTTAGGGGGCCAGGGGGGTTCACCCCTCCACTTT. It is translated as CASSLGGQGGSPLHF.

The CDR3 here is CASLGQGGTEAFF. The CDR3, as DNA: TGCGCCAGCTTAGGACAGGGAGGGACTGAAGCTTTCTTT. The chain employs TRBV4-1 and TRBJ1-1; 8 bases are shared with TRBD1. The V gene end was trimmed by 8 bases and the J gene end by 5 bases; junction bases not matched to a gene: 7. This CDR3 has 13 amino acids. Per the germline V gene, CDR1 is MGHRA and CDR2 is YSYEKL.

The CDR3 spells CASGGTVYTGELFF. CDR3 DNA: TGTGCTAGTGGCGGGACAGTGTACACCGGGGAGCTGTTTTTT. The chain employs TRBV12-5 and TRBJ2-2; 7 positions agree with TRBD1. The CDR3 has 14 amino acids. Looked up from germline, CDR1 is LGHNT and CDR2 is FRNRAP. The ends lost 6 bases at V and 3 bases at J; junction bases unmatched: 4.

J is TRBJ2-7 and V is TRBV5-4, with 9 bases identical to TRBD2. In germline, CDR1 is SGHNT, CDR2 YYREEE (reference sequence). The V gene end was trimmed by 3 bases and the J gene end by 5 bases; junction bases not matched to a gene: 9. This CDR3 has 15 amino acids. The CDR3 spells CASSSPGLAYHEQYF. The CDR3 nucleotides read TGTGCCAGCAGCTCCCCAGGACTAGCGTATCACGAGCAGTACTTC.

This chain links TRBV29-1 with TRBJ1-1, with 8 positions matching TRBD1. This CDR3 comprises 15 residues. CDR1 is SQVTM and CDR2 is ANQGSEA in the germline V gene. V was clipped by 3 bases and J by 3 bases; unmatched bases: 9. The CDR3: CSVEGGQAMYTEAFF. CDR3 DNA: TGCAGCGTTGAGGGGGGACAGGCGATGTACACTGAAGCTTTCTTT.

The CDR3 region has the DNA TGTGCCAGCAGCTTATTCGGTACAGGGGGAGAGACCCAGTACTTC. It translates to CASSLFGTGGETQYF. This chain joins TRBV5-5 and TRBJ2-5, with TRBD1 matching 8 bases. The CDR3 loop spans 15 amino acids. Germline values: CDR1 SGHKS, CDR2 YYEKEE (reference sequence). After removal of 2 bases from V and 4 bases from J, the junction contained 7 bases not matched to a gene.

V usage is TRBV27 and J usage is TRBJ1-5; tentatively, D is TRBD1 (6 bases). Between the trimmed V and J ends, which lost 3 bases and 7 bases, there was a span of 7 bases. Germline V gives CDR1 MNHEY, CDR2 SMNVEV (reference sequence). The length of the CDR3 is 12 residues. CDR3 sequence (DNA): TGTGCCAGCAGTTTCAGGGGCCAGCCCCAGCATTTT. It yields the protein CASSFRGQPQHF.

The chain links TRBV2 to TRBJ2-5; no clear D. V was clipped by 2 bases and J by 5 bases, with 15 bases between them. Germline V gene data show CDR1 as SNHLY and CDR2 as FYNNEI. This CDR3 contains 15 residues. CDR3 in amino acids: CASSELRGSAETQYF. CDR3 nucleotide sequence: TGTGCCAGCAGTGAATTACGAGGATCGGCGGAGACCCAGTACTTC.

This chain connects TRBV4-2 to TRBJ1-6; TRBD1 is a possible D gene (5 bases). The CDR3 is 14 amino acids. The germline V and J ends were trimmed by 5 bases and 10 bases, with 15 bases remaining between them. Germline CDR1 is LGHNA and CDR2 is YNFKEQ. CDR3 loop: CASSYPGSGSPLHF. The CDR3 coding sequence is TGTGCCAGCAGCTACCCAGGGTCTGGGTCACCCCTCCACTTT.

The chain links TRBV10-3 to TRBJ1-2; D may be TRBD1 (5 bases). The CDR3 has 15 residues. V was cut by 5 bases and J by 8 bases, with 21 bases left in between. The germline V gene encodes CDR1 ENHRY and CDR2 SYGVKD. CDR3 protein: CAISQTMLRRDGYTF. Written as DNA, the CDR3 is TGTGCCATCAGTCAAACGATGTTAAGGCGGGACGGCTACACCTTC.

This clone has just one count. The rearrangement joins TRBV5-5 to TRBJ2-2, with D possibly TRBD1 on 5 matching bases. CDR3 length: 17 amino acids. Trimming removed 1 base from V and 5 bases from J, with 18 bases in between. Germline lookup yields CDR1 SGHKS and CDR2 YYEKEE (reference sequence). The CDR3 DNA reads as TGTGCCAGCAGCTTGTTCAGTGGGCAGGGTGATACCGGGGAGCTGTTTTTT. This gives the protein CASSLFSGQGDTGELFF.

V usage is TRBV3-1 (or the pseudogene TRBV3-2) and J usage is TRBJ2-3; 9 bases line up with TRBD2. The CDR3 extends over 16 amino acids. The V gene end was trimmed by 1 base and the J gene end by 3 bases; junction bases not matched to a gene: 5. Germline V gives CDR1 LGHDT, CDR2 YNNKEL (reference sequence). The CDR3 DNA follows: TGTGCCAGCAGCCAAGGATCGGGACTAGCAACAGATACGCAGTATTTT. Its translation: CASSQGSGLATDTQYF.

The chain carries TRBV11-3 and TRBJ2-7; TRBD1 matches at 10 bases. Germline V gives CDR1 SGHNT, CDR2 YENEEA. This CDR3 spans 14 amino acids. V was clipped by 5 bases and J by 7 bases; unmatched bases: 8. The CDR3 DNA reads TGTGCCAGCAGCACCAGACAGGGGGCGGAGGAGCAGTACTTC. Its protein is CASSTRQGAEEQYF.

V gene TRBV5-6 combines with J gene TRBJ1-1; D unresolved. This CDR3 comprises 12 residues. V was trimmed by 1 base and J by 7 bases, leaving 8 bases between them. Germline values: CDR1 SGHDT, CDR2 YYEEEE. CDR3 sequence (DNA): TGTGCCAGCAGCTTGATGGCAGATGAAGCTTTCTTT. Protein: CASSLMADEAFF.

V usage is TRBV11-2 and J usage is TRBJ1-3, with D tentatively TRBD1 (6 bases). Germline V gene lookup returns CDR1 SGHAT and CDR2 FQNNGV. This CDR3 comprises 15 residues. V lost 5 bases and J lost 4, with 15 bases in between. In DNA, the CDR3 is TGTGCCAGCAGCGCCTACAGGGCGCAAGGAAACACCATATATTTT. Its translation is CASSAYRAQGNTIYF.

This clone occurred a few times. The chain combines TRBV4-2 with TRBJ1-1; a weak D match, TRBD1 (5 bases). The CDR3 extends over 10 amino acids. Between the trimmed V and J ends, which lost 8 bases and 6 bases, there was a span of 7 bases. From germline, CDR1 is LGHNA and CDR2 YNFKEQ. CDR3 DNA: TGTGCCAGCCAGGGATCTGAAGCTTTCTTT. It translates to CASQGSEAFF.

The chain links TRBV15 to TRBJ1-3; D is ambiguous. Germline values: CDR1 LNHNV, CDR2 YYDKDF (reference sequence). This CDR3 comprises 13 residues. The V and J ends lost 4 bases and 2 bases respectively, with 6 bases between them. The CDR3: CATSTYTGNTIYF. The CDR3 DNA sequence: TGTGCCACCAGCACGTACACTGGAAACACCATATATTTT.